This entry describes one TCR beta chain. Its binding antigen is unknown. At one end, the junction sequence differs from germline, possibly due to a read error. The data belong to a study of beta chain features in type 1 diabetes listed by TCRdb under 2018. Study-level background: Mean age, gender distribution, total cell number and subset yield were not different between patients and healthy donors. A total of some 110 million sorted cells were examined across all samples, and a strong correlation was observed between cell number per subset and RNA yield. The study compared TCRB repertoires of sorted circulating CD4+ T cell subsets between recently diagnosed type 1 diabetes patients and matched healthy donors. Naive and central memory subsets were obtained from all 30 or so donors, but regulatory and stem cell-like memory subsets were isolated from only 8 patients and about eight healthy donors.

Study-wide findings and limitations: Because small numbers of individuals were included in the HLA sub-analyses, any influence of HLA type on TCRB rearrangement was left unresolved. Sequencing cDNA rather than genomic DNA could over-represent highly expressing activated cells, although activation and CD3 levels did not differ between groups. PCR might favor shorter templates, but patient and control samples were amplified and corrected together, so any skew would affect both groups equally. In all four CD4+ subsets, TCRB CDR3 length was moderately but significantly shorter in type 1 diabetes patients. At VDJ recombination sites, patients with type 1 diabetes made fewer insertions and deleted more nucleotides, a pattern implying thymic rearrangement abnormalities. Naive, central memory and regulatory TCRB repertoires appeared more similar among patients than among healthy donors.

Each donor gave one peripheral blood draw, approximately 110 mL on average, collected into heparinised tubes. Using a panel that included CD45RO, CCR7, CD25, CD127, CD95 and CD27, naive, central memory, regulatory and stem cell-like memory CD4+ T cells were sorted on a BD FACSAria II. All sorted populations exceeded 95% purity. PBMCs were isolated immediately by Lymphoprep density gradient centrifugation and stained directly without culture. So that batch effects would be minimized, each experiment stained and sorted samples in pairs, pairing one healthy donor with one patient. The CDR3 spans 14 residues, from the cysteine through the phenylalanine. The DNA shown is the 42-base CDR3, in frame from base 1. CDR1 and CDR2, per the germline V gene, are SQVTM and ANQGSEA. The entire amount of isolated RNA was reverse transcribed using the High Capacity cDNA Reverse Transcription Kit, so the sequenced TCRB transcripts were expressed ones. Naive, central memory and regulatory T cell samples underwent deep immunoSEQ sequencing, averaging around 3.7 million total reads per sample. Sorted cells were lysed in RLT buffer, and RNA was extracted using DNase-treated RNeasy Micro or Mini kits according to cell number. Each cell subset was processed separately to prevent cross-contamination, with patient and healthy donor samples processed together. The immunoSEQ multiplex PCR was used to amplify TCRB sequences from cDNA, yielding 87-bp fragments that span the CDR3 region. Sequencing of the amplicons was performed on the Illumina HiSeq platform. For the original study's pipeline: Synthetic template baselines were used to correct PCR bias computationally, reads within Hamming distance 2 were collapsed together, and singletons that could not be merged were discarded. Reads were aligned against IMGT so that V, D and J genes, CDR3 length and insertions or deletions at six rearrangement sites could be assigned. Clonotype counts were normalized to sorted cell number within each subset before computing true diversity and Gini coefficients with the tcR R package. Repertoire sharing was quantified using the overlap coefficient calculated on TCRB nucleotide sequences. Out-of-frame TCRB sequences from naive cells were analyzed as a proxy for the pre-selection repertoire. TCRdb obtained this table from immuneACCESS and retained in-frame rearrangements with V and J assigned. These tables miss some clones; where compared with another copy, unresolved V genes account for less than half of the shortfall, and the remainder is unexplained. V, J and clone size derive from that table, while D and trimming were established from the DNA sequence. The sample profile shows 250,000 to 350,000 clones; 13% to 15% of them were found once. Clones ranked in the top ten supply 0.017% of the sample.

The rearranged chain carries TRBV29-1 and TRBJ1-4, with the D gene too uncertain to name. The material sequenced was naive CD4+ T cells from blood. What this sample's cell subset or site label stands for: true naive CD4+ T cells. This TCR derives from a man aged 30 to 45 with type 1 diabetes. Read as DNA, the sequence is TGCAGCGTTGAAGACACCGGGTCGTTTGAAAATCTGTTTTTT. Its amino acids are CSVEDTGSFENLFF.